These T cell receptor beta chains were read from a single sample in a study of radiotherapy plus CTLA-4 blockade in lung cancer. The repertoire was sequenced with immunoSEQ multiplex PCR; TCRdb's copy has only in-frame clones and lacks some. The table lists approximately 89,000 clones, around 86% of them singletons. The specimen comprised peripheral blood, sampled from a patient treated with radiotherapy plus ipilimumab. The receptors stem from a human donor with non-small cell lung cancer that progressed on radiotherapy plus ipilimumab. CDR3s include the opening cysteine and the closing phenylalanine or tryptophan. The order of the fields is D gene, V gene, clone size, J gene, CDR3 DNA, CDR3 protein. The D gene is left open where the match is weak. Not every row has a clone size; where given, it reads once, few, many or a size class.

D gene: TRBD2
V gene: TRBV4-3
clone size: -
J gene: TRBJ2-3
CDR3 DNA: TGCGCCAGCAGCCAAGTAGGCGGGGGGACCACAGATACGCAGTATTTT
CDR3 protein: CASSQVGGGTTDTQYF

D gene: -
V gene: TRBV19
clone size: -
J gene: TRBJ2-7
CDR3 DNA: TGTGCCAGTAGTATATCTACTCCACCCACCCCTTTCGGGCAGTACTTC
CDR3 protein: CASSISTPPTPFGQYF

D gene: -
V gene: TRBV5-4
clone size: once
J gene: TRBJ1-6
CDR3 DNA: TGTGCCAGCAGCTTGGTATACGGGCCGGGTAATTCACCCCTCCACTTT
CDR3 protein: CASSLVYGPGNSPLHF

D gene: -
V gene: TRBV7-2
clone size: few
J gene: TRBJ2-2
CDR3 DNA: TGTGCCAGCAGCCCAGGAGAGATCACCGGGGAGCTGTTTTTT
CDR3 protein: CASSPGEITGELFF

D gene: -
V gene: TRBV30
clone size: -
J gene: TRBJ1-6
CDR3 DNA: TGTGCCTGGAGCACGTCTCGGCAGGGGAATTCACCCCTCCACTTT
CDR3 protein: CAWSTSRQGNSPLHF

D gene: -
V gene: TRBV13
clone size: -
J gene: TRBJ2-7
CDR3 DNA: TGTGCCAGCAGCTCCCGTGGGGACATGCCGCAGTACTTC
CDR3 protein: CASSSRGDMPQYF

D gene: -
V gene: TRBV7-2
clone size: -
J gene: TRBJ1-5
CDR3 DNA: TGTGCCAGCAGCTCAGAACCGGGTCGCGGGCCCCAGCATTTT
CDR3 protein: CASSSEPGRGPQHF

D gene: TRBD1
V gene: TRBV11-2
clone size: -
J gene: TRBJ2-3
CDR3 DNA: TGTGCCAGCAGCCGCCTCCCCCCACAGGGGGCTAGCACAGATACGCAGTATTTT
CDR3 protein: CASSRLPPQGASTDTQYF

D gene: TRBD1
V gene: TRBV6-1
clone size: -
J gene: TRBJ1-2
CDR3 DNA: TGTGCCAGCAGCCGGGACAGGGGTAATGGCTACACCTTC
CDR3 protein: CASSRDRGNGYTF

D gene: -
V gene: TRBV5-6
clone size: -
J gene: TRBJ1-1
CDR3 DNA: TGTGCCAGCAGCTTGTTTTTCCGGGACACTGAAGCTTTCTTT
CDR3 protein: CASSLFFRDTEAFF

D gene: TRBD2
V gene: TRBV6-5
clone size: -
J gene: TRBJ2-5
CDR3 DNA: TGTGCCAGCAGTTACTCGCTGACTAGCAGGGAAGAGACCCAGTACTTC
CDR3 protein: CASSYSLTSREETQYF

D gene: -
V gene: TRBV6-5
clone size: -
J gene: TRBJ2-5
CDR3 DNA: TGTGCCAGCAGAAGGAGAGAGACCCAGTACTTC
CDR3 protein: CASRRRETQYF

D gene: TRBD1
V gene: TRBV4-3
clone size: -
J gene: TRBJ1-1
CDR3 DNA: TGCGCCAGCAGCCAAGGATACAGGGGGCTTTTCACTGAAGCTTTCTTT
CDR3 protein: CASSQGYRGLFTEAFF

D gene: -
V gene: TRBV4-3
clone size: -
J gene: TRBJ2-6
CDR3 DNA: TGCGCCAGCAGCCCCGACAGCTCTGGGGCCAACGTCCTGACTTTC
CDR3 protein: CASSPDSSGANVLTF

D gene: -
V gene: TRBV29-1
clone size: few
J gene: TRBJ2-7
CDR3 DNA: TGCAGCGTTGAAGATGTACCGGAGCAGTACTTC
CDR3 protein: CSVEDVPEQYF

D gene: -
V gene: TRBV9
clone size: -
J gene: TRBJ1-2
CDR3 DNA: TGTGCCAGCAGCGTAGTGGCGCAGGGTTGGTTCGGGGGCTACACCTTC
CDR3 protein: CASSVVAQGWFGGYTF